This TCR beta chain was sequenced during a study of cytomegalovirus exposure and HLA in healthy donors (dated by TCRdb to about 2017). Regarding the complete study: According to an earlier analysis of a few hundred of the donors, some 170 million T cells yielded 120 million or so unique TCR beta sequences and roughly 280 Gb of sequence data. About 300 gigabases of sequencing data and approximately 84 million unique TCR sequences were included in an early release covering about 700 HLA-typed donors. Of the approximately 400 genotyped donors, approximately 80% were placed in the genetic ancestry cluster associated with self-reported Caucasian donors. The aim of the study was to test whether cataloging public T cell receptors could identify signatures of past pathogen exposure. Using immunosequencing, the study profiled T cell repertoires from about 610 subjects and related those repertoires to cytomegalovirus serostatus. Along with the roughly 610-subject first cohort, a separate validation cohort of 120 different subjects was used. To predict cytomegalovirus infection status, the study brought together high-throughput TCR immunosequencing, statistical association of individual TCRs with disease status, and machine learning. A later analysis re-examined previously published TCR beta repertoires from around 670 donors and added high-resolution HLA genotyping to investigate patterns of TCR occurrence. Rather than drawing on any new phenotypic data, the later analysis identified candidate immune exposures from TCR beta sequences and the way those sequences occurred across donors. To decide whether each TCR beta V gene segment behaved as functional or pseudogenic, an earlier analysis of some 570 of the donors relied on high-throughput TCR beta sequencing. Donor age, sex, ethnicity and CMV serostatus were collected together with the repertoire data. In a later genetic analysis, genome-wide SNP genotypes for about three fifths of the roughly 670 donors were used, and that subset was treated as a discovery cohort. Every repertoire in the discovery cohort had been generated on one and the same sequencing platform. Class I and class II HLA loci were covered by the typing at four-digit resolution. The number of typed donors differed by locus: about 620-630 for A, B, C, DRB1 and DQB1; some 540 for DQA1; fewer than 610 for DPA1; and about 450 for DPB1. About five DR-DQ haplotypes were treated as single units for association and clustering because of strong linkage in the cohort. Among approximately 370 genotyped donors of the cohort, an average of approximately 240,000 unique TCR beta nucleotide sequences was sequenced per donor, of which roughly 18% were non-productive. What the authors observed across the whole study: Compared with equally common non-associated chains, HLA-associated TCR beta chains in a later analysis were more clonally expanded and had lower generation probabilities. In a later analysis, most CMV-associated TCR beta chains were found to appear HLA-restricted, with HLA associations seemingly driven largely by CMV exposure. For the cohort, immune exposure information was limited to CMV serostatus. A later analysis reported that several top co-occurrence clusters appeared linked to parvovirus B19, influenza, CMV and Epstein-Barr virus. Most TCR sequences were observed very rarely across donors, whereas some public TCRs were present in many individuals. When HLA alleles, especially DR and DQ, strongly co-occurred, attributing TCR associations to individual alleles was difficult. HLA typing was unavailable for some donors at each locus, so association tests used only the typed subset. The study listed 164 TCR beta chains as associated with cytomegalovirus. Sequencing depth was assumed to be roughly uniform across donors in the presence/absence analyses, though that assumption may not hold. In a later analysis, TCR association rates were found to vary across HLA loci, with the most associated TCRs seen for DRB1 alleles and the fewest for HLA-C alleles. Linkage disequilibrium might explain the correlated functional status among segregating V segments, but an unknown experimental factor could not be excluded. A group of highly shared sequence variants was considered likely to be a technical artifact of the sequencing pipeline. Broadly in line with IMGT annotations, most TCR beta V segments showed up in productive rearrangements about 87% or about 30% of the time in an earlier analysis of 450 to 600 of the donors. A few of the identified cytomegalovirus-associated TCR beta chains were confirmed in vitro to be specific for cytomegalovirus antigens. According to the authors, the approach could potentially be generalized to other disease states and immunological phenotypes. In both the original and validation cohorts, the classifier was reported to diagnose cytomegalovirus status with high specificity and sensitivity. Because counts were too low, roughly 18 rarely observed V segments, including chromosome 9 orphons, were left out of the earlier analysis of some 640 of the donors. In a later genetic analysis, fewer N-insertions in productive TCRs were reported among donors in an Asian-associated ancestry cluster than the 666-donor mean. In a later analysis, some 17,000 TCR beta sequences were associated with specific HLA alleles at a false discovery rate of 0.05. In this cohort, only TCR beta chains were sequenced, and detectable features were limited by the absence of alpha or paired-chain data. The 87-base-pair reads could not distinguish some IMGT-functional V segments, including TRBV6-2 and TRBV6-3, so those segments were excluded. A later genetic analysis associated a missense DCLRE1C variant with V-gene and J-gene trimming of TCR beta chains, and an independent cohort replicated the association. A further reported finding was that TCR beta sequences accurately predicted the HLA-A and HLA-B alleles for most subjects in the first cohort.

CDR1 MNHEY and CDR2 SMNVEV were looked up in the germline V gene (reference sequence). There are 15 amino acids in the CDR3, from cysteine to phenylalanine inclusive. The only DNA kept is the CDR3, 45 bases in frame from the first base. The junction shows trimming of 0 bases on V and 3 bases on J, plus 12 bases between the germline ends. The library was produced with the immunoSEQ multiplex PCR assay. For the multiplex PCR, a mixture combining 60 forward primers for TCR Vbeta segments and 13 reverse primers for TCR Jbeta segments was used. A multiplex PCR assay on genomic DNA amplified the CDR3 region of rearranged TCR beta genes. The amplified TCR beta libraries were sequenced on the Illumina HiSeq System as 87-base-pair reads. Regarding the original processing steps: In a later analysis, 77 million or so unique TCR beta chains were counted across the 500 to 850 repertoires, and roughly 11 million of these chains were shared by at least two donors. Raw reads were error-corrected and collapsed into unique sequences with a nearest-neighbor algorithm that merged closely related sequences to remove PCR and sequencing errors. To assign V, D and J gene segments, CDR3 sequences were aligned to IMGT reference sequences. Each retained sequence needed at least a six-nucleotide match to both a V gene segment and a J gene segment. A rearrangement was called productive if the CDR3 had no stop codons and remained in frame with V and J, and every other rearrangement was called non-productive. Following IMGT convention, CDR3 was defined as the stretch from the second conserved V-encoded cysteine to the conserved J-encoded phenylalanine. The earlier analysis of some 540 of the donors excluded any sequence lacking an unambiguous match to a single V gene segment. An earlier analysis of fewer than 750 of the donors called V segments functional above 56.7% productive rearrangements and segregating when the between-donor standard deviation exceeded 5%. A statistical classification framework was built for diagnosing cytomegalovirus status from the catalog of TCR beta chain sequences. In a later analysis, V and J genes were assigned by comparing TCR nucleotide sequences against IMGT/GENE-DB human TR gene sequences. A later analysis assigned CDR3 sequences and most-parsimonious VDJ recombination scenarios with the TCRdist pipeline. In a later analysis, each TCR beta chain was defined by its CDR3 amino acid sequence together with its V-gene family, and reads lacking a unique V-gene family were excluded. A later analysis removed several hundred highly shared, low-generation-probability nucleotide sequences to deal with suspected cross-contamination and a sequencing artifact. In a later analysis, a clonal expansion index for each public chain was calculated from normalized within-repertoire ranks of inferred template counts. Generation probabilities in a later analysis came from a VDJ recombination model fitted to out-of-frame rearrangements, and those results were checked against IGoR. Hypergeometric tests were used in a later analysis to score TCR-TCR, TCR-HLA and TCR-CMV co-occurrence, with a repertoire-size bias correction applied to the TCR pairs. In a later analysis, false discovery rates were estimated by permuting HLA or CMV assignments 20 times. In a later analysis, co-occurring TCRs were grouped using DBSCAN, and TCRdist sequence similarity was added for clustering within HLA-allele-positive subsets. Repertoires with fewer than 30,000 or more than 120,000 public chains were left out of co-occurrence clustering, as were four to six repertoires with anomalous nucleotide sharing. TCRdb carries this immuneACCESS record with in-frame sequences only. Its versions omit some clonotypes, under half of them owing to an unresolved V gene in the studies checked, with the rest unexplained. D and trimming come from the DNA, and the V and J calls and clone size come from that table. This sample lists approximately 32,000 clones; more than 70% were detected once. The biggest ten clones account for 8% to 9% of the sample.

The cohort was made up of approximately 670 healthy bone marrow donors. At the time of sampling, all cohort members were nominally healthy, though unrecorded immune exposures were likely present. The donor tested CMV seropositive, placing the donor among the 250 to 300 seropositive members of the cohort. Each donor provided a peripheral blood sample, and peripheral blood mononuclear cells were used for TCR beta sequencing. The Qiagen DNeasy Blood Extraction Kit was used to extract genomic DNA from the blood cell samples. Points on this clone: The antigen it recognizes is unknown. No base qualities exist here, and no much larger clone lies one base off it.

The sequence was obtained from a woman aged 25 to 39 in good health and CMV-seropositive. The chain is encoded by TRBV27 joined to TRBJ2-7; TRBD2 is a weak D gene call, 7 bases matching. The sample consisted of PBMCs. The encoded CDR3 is CASSLSVGGGYEQYF. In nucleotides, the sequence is TGTGCCAGCAGTTTATCAGTGGGAGGGGGCTACGAGCAGTACTTC.